The present entry profiles one T cell receptor (beta chain) with its context. This CDR3 is also generated by other DNA sequences in the sample. TCRdb's table, derived via immunoSEQ multiplex PCR, lists solely in-frame clones and lacks some. Seen here are 250,000 to 300,000 clones, about 90% observed once, and the top ten hold around 12%. Germline lookup yields CDR1 WNHNN and CDR2 SYGVQD (reference sequence). Trimming took 2 bases from V and 10 from J; bases not matched to a gene: 7. The CDR3 is made up of 15 amino acids. This specimen comes from a study of blood T cell repertoires in COVID-19. Study background: Sites across the United States, Italy and Spain contributed samples from acute and convalescent COVID-19.

The Seattle patients, enrolled during active infection, were followed longitudinally. Sequenced: peripheral blood. The sequence derives from a woman aged 25 to 39 with COVID-19, enrolled during active disease. The chain carries TRBV10-1 and TRBJ2-1, with 11 bases fitting TRBD2. The CDR3 loop is CASSELAGGAGEQFF. CDR3 in DNA: TGCGCCAGCAGTGAGCTAGCGGGAGGCGCGGGGGAGCAGTTCTTC.